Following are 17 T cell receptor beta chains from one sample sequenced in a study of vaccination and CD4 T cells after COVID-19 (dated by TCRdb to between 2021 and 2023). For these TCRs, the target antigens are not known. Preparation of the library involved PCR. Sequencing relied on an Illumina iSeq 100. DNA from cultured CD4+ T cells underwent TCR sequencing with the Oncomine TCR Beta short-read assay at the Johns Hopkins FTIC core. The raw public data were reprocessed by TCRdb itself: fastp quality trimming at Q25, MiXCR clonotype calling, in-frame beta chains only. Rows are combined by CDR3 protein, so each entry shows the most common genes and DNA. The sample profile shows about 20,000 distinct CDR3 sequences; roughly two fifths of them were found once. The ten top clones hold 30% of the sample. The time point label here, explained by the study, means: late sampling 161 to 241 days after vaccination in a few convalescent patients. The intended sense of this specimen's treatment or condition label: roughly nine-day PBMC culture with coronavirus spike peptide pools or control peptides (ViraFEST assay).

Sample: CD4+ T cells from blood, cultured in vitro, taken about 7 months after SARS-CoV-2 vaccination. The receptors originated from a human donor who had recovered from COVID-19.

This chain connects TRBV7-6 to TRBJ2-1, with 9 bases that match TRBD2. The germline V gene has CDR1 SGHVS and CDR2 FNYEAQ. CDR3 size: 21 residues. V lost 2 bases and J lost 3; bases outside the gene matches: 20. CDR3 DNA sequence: TGTGCCAGCAGCTTATCGCGGGGTCGAGGCTCCGGGACTAGCAGCTACAATGAGCAGTTCTTC. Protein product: CASSLSRGRGSGTSSYNEQFF.

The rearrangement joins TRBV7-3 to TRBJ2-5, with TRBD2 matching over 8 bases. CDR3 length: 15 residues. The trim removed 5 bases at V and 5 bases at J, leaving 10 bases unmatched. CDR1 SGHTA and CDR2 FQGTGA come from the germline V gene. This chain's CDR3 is CASSQTGGPVETQYF. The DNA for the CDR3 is TGTGCCAGCAGCCAAACGGGAGGGCCAGTGGAGACCCAGTACTTC.

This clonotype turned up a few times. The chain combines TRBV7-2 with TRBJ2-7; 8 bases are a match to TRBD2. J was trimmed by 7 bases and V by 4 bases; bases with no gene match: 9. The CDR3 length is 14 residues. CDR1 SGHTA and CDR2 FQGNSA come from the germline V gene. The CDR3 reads CASSWSGTRREQYF. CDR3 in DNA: TGTGCCAGCAGCTGGTCCGGGACTAGAAGGGAGCAGTACTTC.

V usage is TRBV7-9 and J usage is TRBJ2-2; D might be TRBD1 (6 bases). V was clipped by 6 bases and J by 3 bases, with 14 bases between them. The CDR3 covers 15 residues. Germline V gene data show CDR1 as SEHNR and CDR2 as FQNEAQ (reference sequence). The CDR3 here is CASSYGTPDTGELFF. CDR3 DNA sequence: TGTGCCAGCAGTTACGGGACACCCGACACCGGGGAGCTGTTTTTT. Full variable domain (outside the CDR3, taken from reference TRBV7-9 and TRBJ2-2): DTGVSQNPRHKITKRGQNVTFRCDPISEHNRLYWYRQTLGQGPEFLTYFQNEAQLEKSRLLSDRFSAERPKGSFSTLEIQRTEQGDSAMYLCASSYGTPDTGELFFGEGSRLTVL.

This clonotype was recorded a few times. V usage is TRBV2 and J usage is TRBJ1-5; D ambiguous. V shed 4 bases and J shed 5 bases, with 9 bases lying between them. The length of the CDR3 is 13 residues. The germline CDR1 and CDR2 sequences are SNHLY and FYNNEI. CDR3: CASSGGPDQPQHF. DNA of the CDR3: TGTGCCAGCAGTGGCGGTCCTGATCAGCCCCAGCATTTT.

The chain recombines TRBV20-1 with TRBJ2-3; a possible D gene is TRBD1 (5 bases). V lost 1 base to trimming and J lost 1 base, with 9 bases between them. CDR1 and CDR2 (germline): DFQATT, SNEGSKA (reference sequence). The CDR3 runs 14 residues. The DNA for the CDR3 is TGCAGTGCTAGAGCCCAACAGGGCACAGATACGCAGTATTTT. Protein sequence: CSARAQQGTDTQYF.

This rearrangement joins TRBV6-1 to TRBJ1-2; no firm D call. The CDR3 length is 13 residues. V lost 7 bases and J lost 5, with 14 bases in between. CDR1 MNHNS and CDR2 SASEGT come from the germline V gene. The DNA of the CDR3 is TGTGCCAGCAACACAAAGGACCGTTATGGCTACACCTTC. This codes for CASNTKDRYGYTF.

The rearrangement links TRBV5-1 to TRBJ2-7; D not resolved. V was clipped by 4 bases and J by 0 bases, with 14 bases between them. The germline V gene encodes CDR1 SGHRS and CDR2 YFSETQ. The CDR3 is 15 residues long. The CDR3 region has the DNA TGCGCCAGCAGCCAAATAGGCCCGGGCTCCTACGAGCAGTACTTC. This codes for CASSQIGPGSYEQYF.

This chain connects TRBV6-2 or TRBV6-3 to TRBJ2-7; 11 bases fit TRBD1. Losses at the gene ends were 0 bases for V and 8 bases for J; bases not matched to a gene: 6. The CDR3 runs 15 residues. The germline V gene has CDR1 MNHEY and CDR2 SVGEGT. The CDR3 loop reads CASSYSRDRGGKQYF. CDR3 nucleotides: TGTGCCAGCAGTTACTCCCGGGACAGGGGGGGGAAGCAGTACTTC.

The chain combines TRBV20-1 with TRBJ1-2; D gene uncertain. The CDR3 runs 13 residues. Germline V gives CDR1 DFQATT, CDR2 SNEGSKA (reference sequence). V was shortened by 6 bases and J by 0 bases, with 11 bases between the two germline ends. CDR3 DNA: TGCAGTGCCAGCGTGGGATCTAACTATGGCTACACCTTC. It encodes CSASVGSNYGYTF.

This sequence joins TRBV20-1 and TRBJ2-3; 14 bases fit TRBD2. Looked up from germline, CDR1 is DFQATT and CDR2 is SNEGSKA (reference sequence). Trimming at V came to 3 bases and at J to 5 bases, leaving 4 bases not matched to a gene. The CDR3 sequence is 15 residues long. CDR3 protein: CSARGLAGDGDTQYF. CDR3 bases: TGCAGTGCTAGGGGACTAGCGGGAGATGGAGATACGCAGTATTTT.

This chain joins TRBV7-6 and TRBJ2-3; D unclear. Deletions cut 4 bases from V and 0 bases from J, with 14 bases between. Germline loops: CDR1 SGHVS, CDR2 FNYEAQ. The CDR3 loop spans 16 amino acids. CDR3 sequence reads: CASSSGAVTSTDTQYF. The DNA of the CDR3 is TGTGCCAGCAGCTCAGGAGCTGTAACTAGCACAGATACGCAGTATTTT. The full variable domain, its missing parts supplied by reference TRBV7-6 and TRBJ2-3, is GAGVSQSPRYKVTKRGQDVALRCDPISGHVSLYWYRQALGQGPEFLTYFNYEAQQDKSGLPNDRFSAERPEGSISTLTIQRTEQRDSAMYRCASSSGAVTSTDTQYFGPGTRLTVL.

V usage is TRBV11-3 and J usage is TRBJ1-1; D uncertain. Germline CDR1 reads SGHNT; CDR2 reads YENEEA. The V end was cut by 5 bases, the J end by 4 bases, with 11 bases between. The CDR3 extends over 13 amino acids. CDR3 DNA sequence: TGTGCCAGCAGCCCAGGAATCGGCACTGAAGCTTTCTTT. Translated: CASSPGIGTEAFF.

DNA of the CDR3: TGTGCCAGCAGCTTGGAACCGGTGAATAATTCACCCCTCCACTTT. Amino acids: CASSLEPVNNSPLHF. The rearrangement links TRBV5-8 to TRBJ1-6; D gene uncertain. V was pared by 0 bases and J by 5 bases, with 9 bases between. This CDR3 is 15 amino acids long. CDR1 SGHTS and CDR2 YDEGEE come from the germline V gene.

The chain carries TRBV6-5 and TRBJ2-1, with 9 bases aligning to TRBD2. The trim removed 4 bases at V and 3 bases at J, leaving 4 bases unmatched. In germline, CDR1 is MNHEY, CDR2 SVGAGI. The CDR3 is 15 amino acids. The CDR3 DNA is TGTGCCAGCAGTTCTAGCGGGGCTGACTACAATGAGCAGTTCTTC. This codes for CASSSSGADYNEQFF.

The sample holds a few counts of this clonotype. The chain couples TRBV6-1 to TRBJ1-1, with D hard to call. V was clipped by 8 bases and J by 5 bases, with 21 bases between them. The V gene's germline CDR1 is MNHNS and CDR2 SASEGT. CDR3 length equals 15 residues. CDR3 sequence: CASRPGSTMGTEAFF. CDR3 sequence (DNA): TGTGCCAGCCGGCCGGGAAGTACTATGGGGACTGAAGCTTTCTTT.

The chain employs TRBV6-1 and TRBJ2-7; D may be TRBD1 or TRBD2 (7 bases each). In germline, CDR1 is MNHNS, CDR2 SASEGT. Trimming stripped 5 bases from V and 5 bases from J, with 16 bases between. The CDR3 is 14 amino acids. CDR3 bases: TGTGCCAGCAGTCAGAGATCAGGGGGGGACGAGCAGTACTTC. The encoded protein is CASSQRSGGDEQYF.